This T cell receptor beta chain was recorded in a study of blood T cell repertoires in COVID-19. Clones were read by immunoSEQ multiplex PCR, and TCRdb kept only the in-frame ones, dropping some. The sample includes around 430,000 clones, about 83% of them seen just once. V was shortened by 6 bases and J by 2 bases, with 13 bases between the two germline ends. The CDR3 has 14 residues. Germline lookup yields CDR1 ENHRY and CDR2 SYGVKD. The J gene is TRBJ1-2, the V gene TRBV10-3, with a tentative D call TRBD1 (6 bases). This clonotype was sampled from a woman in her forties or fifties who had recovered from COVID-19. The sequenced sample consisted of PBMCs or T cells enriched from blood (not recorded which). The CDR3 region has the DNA TGTGCCATCAGCTCGGACAGTAAAAACTATGGCTACACCTTC. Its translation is CAISSDSKNYGYTF.